The source of this T cell receptor beta chain is a study of T-cell memory formation after mild COVID-19. On the study more broadly: TCR clusters were largely donor specific.

TCRalpha and TCRbeta libraries used 5'RACE with constant-segment primers and UMIs. One entry per CDR3 protein, called by TCRdb with MiXCR from the 5' RACE reads. The sample lists approximately 350,000 distinct CDR3 sequences, over 10% occurring once. Concerning this clonotype: Its target is not known.

This CDR3 is built from 14 residues. V was trimmed by 6 bases and J by 1 base, leaving 13 bases between them. In germline, CDR1 is SGHRS, CDR2 YFSETQ. Study-level points and caveats: Contracting CD8+ clones were enriched in EMRA, CD4+ mainly in CM and EM. The pre-infection memory compartment contained some responding clones, suggesting cross-reactive memory joined.

This TCR came from a man aged 18 to 30 who had mild COVID-19 (a few samples of this study predate the infection). Cell type and time point are not known. What was sequenced was PBMCs or a T cell subset sorted from them (not recorded which). The V call is TRBV5-1, the J call TRBJ1-1; tentative D call: TRBD1 (5 bases). The CDR3 protein is CASTPSGGNTEAFF. CDR3 in DNA: TGCGCCAGCACCCCGTCCGGGGGGAACACTGAAGCTTTCTTT.